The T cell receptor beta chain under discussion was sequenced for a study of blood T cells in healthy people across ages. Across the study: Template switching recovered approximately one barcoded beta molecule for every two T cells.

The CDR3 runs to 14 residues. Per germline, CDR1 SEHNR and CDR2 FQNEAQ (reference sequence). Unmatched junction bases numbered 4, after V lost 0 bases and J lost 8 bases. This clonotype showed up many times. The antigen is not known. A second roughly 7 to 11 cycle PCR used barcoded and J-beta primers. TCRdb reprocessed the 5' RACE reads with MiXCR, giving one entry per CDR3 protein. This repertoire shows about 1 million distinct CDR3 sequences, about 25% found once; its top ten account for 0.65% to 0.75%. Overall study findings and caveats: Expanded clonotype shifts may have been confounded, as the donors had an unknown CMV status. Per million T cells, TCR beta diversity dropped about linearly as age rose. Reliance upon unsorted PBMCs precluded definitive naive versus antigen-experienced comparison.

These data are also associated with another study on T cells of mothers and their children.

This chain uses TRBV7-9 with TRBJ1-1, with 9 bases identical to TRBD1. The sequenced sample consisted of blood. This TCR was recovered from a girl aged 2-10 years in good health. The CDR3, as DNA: TGTGCCAGCAGCTTAGCGGGACAGGGTACCGAAGCTTTCTTT. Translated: CASSLAGQGTEAFF.